This T cell receptor beta chain was obtained from a study of human T cells and chemical hapten exposure. The overall study: 2% DPC applied to a 2 cm by 2 cm arm area sensitized donors.

Via MiXCR, TCRdb re-called the RACE reads, giving one row per CDR3 protein. Of 150,000 to 200,000 distinct CDR3 sequences in the sample, around 20% were seen once. Findings and caveats of the study: The study found expanded TCRs formed significantly more large CDR3 similarity clusters than controls.

The time point here: patch test 1, 2 weeks after DPC sensitization. As for treatment: therapeutic diphenylcyclopropenone sensitization with weekly scalp DPC. The CDR3 totals 15 residues. Per germline, CDR1 LNHDA and CDR2 SQIVND (reference sequence). V trimming: 3 bases; J trimming: 6 bases; junction bases outside the gene matches: 6. Many counts were recorded for this clonotype. As yet, its antigen is unknown. This sequence originates from a woman between 45 and 65 years old with alopecia areata. Some clones in this sample may be carry-over from other donors' samples. The chain has TRBV19 and TRBJ2-2; 8 bases are shared with TRBD1. Sample: whole blood, taken in connection with sensitization to the hapten diphenylcyclopropenone (DPC). CDR3 DNA sequence: TGTGCCAGTAGTATTCAGGCGACAGGGGCCGGGGAGCTGTTTTTT. This translates into CASSIQATGAGELFF.